These 9 T cell receptor beta chains were sequenced from one sample in a study of identical twins. TCRdb fed the 5' RACE reads into MiXCR, producing one record per CDR3 protein. The sample holds about 890,000 distinct CDR3 sequences, about 12% seen once. The same specimen was also included in a second study, on yellow fever vaccine responses in identical twins.

Sample: PBMCs. These receptors originate from a woman under 30 in good health.

The genes are TRBV10-3 and TRBJ2-3; 9 nucleotides align to TRBD1. CDR3 length: 15 residues. Trimming at V came to 6 bases and at J to 3 bases, leaving 7 bases not matched to a gene. CDR1 and CDR2 from the germline V gene are ENHRY and SYGVKD. The CDR3 protein is CAIRPTGGGTDTQYF. The CDR3 DNA reads TGTGCCATCAGACCAACAGGGGGCGGGACAGATACGCAGTATTTT.

The gene calls are TRBV27 and TRBJ1-5, with TRBD1 as a possible D gene (6 bases). This CDR3 spans 14 amino acids. Trimming stripped 6 bases from V and 0 bases from J, with 9 bases between. Looked up from germline, CDR1 is MNHEY and CDR2 is SMNVEV (reference sequence). The CDR3 loop is CASRVQGSNQPQHF. CDR3 sequence (DNA): TGTGCCAGCAGGGTACAGGGTAGCAATCAGCCCCAGCATTTT.

V gene TRBV20-1 combines with J gene TRBJ2-7; 12 nucleotides agree with TRBD1. The junction had 16 bases not matched to a gene; V was cut back by 1 base and J by 6 bases. This CDR3 has 18 amino acids. Germline lookup yields CDR1 DFQATT and CDR2 SNEGSKA (reference sequence). This chain's CDR3 is CSARGDRGQSTHFGEQYV. The CDR3 DNA sequence: TGCAGTGCTAGAGGGGACAGGGGGCAGAGCACCCACTTCGGCGAGCAGTACGTC.

This chain uses TRBV28 with TRBJ1-1, with TRBD1 matching 9 bases. The CDR3 length is 15 residues. The J segment lost 4 bases and the V segment lost 5 bases, leaving 8 bases of the junction unmatched. The germline CDR1 and CDR2 sequences are MDHEN and SYDVKM. The CDR3 sequence: CASSIRDREFTEAFF. The CDR3 coding sequence is TGTGCCAGCAGTATCCGGGACAGGGAGTTCACTGAAGCTTTCTTT.

In its sample, this clonotype was seen a few times. The chain uses TRBV20-1 and TRBJ2-1, with 8 bases matching TRBD1. J gave up 5 bases and V 3 bases, and 6 bases lay outside the gene matches. The CDR3 is made up of 14 amino acids. Germline loops: CDR1 DFQATT, CDR2 SNEGSKA (reference sequence). The CDR3 DNA reads TGCAGTGCTAGTACGGACAGGGTAAACAATGAGCAGTTCTTC. This gives the protein CSASTDRVNNEQFF.

This clonotype was observed a handful of times. The chain combines TRBV29-1 with TRBJ2-2, with D perhaps matching TRBD2 (6 bases). V gave up 4 bases and J gave up 0 bases, with 12 bases separating them. Germline V gene lookup returns CDR1 SQVTM and CDR2 ANQGSEA. This CDR3 spans 15 amino acids. The CDR3 protein is CSVGPTRSNTGELFF. The DNA for the CDR3 is TGCAGCGTTGGCCCGACTAGGTCGAACACCGGGGAGCTGTTTTTT.

The sample holds a few counts of this clonotype. This chain uses TRBV20-1 with TRBJ2-3, with 10 positions matching TRBD2. This CDR3 is 15 amino acids long. The germline V gene encodes CDR1 DFQATT and CDR2 SNEGSKA (reference sequence). The V and J ends lost 0 bases and 2 bases, in that order; junction bases with no gene match: 2. The chain's CDR3 is CSARDGLAVTDTQYF. CDR3 in DNA: TGCAGTGCTAGAGATGGACTAGCGGTCACAGATACGCAGTATTTT.

This clonotype was picked up a small number of times. The chain employs TRBV10-3 and TRBJ2-3; D is undetermined. The germline gives CDR1 ENHRY, CDR2 SYGVKD. The CDR3 covers 15 residues. Trimming stripped 0 bases from V and 2 bases from J, with 9 bases between. The CDR3 region has the DNA TGTGCCATCAGTGAGTCTCGTGACACCACAGATACGCAGTATTTT. It specifies CAISESRDTTDTQYF.

This clonotype was seen a few times. This chain connects TRBV14 to TRBJ2-5; TRBD1 matches at 8 bases. Per the germline V gene, CDR1 is SGHDN and CDR2 is FVKESK. With 0 bases clipped from V and 3 bases from J, the junction kept 12 bases outside the gene matches. This CDR3 has 18 amino acids. DNA for the CDR3: TGTGCCAGCAGCCAAGATCGGCGGACAGGGAAATTAAAAGAGACCCAGTACTTC. Amino acid sequence: CASSQDRRTGKLKETQYF.